One T cell receptor beta chain is described in this entry. Germline CDR1 reads MDHEN; CDR2 reads SYDVKM. This CDR3 is built from 16 residues. The ends were cut back, 3 bases at V and 8 bases at J, with 19 bases in the middle. The data stem from a study of blood T cell repertoires in COVID-19. Turning to the study itself: In each case, the material was cDNA or gDNA derived from T cells, B-cell-depleted T cells, or PBMCs.

As processed by the authors: Reference gene primers were amplified, and this amplification served to estimate nucleated cell counts. Some clones are missing from TCRdb's copy, which holds only in-frame ones; the method was immunoSEQ multiplex PCR. V, J and clone size derive from that table, while D and trimming were established from the DNA sequence. The repertoire holds roughly 68,000 clones, more than 85% seen once, with around 7% in the top ten. This TCR derives from a man aged 35 to 55 with COVID-19, enrolled during active disease. The chain employs TRBV28 and TRBJ1-4; D perhaps matches TRBD1 (6 bases). Source material: peripheral blood. CDR3 nucleotides: TGTGCCAGCAGTTTCTCCCCGCAGGGGCCCTGGGAAAAACTGTTTTTT. It is translated as CASSFSPQGPWEKLFF.